The clone carrying this T cell receptor (beta chain) appeared a few times. Sequencing was performed with immunoSEQ multiplex PCR; in TCRdb, only in-frame clones are kept and a portion is missing. The sample records about 370,000 clones, over 75% being singletons. This sample was taken from a study of blood T cell repertoires in COVID-19. Study details: The samples span acute and convalescent COVID-19 from the United States, Italy and Spain. Sample material is recorded as cDNA or gDNA derived from T cells, B-cell-depleted T cells, or PBMCs.

The CDR3 spans 14 residues. The V end was cut by 0 bases, the J end by 6 bases, with 11 bases between. Germline V CDR1 and CDR2: SGHRS, YFSETQ. J is TRBJ2-3 and V is TRBV5-1; D not certain. The sequence was obtained from a woman aged 25 to 39 with COVID-19, enrolled during active disease. The specimen sequenced was peripheral blood. The CDR3 reads CASSLGAKSDTQYF. The DNA of the CDR3 is TGCGCCAGCAGCTTGGGCGCAAAATCCGATACGCAGTATTTT.